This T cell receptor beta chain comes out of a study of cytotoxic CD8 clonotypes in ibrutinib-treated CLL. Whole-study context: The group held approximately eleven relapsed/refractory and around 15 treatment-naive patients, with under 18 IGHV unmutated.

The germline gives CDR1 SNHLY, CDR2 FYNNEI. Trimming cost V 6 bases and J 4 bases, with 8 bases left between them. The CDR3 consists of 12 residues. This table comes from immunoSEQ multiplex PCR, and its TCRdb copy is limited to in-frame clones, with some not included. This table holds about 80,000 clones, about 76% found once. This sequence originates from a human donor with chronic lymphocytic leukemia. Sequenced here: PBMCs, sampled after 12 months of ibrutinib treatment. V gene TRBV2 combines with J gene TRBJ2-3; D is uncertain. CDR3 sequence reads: CASSPYADTQYF. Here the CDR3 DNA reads TGTGCCAGCAGCCCCTACGCAGATACGCAGTATTTT.